The present entry profiles one T cell receptor beta chain with its context. The entry originates in a study of blood T cell repertoires in COVID-19. Generated by immunoSEQ multiplex PCR, the TCRdb table keeps only in-frame clones and is missing some. The data contain about 140,000 clones, about 80% of them seen just once; the ten biggest clones take up around 2.9%. CDR1 and CDR2 (germline): WNHNN, SYGVQD (reference sequence). The CDR3 is made up of 13 amino acids. V lost 5 bases to trimming and J lost 3 bases, with 10 bases between them. The sample consisted of PBMCs or T cells enriched from blood (not recorded which). This chain joins TRBV10-1 and TRBJ1-1; maybe TRBD1 (6 bases). The receptor was isolated from a woman between 45 and 65 years old who had recovered from COVID-19. CDR3 in DNA: TGCGCCAGCAGTCAGGACAGAGACACTGAAGCTTTCTTT. Protein sequence: CASSQDRDTEAFF.